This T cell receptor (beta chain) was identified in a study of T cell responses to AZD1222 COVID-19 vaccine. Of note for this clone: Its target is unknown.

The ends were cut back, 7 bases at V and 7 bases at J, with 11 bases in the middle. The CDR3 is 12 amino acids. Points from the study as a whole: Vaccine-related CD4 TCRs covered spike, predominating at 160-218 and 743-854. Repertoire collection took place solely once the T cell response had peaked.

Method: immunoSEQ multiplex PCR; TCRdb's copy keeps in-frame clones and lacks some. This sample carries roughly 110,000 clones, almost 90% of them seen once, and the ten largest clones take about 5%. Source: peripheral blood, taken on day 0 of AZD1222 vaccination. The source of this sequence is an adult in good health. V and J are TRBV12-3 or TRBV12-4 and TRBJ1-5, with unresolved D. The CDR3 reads CASTLPGQPQHF. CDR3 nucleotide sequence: TGTGCCAGCACCCTCCCGGGCCAGCCCCAGCATTTT.